This T cell receptor beta chain emerged from a study of identifying expanded T cells in peripheral blood. The V gene's germline CDR1 is SGDLS and CDR2 YYNGEE. V lost 4 bases to trimming and J lost 2 bases, with 15 bases between them. The CDR3 totals 15 residues. The method was immunoSEQ multiplex PCR; TCRdb's version includes in-frame clones alone and lacks a portion of them. The sample holds about 100,000 clones; 88% are singletons and the top ten take 4.5% to 6.5%. Details on this clone: Its antigen remains unknown.

Findings and caveats of the study: Approximately 1.1 clones differed between technical replicates, versus about 16 and 19 over time. Variance in clone template counts between roughly two-week samples significantly increased with total template count across all healthy donors.

Healthy donors had no documented immune events, such as infections, while sampled. The origin of this receptor is a person aged 18 to 75 in good health. The sequencing input was blood. J is TRBJ1-2 and V is TRBV9; weak D call: TRBD1 (5 bases). CDR3 region: CASSPDVGENYGYTF. DNA for the CDR3: TGTGCCAGCAGCCCAGACGTGGGGGAGAACTATGGCTACACCTTC.